This TCR beta chain was sequenced during a study of chronic HIV infection and antiretroviral therapy. TCRdb re-called the 5' RACE reads through MiXCR, storing one row per CDR3 protein. The sample comprises 40,000 or so distinct CDR3 sequences, 8% to 10% of which are singletons, and around 3% rests with the top ten. Germline values: CDR1 SGHRS, CDR2 YFSETQ. This CDR3 has 15 amino acids. The ends were cut back, 2 bases at V and 2 bases at J, with 13 bases in the middle. This clonotype was seen ten or more times. The source is an adult who had HIV and had not received antiretroviral therapy, or was an uninfected healthy control (not recorded which). Sequenced input: peripheral blood. The chain recombines TRBV5-1 with TRBJ2-5, with D tentatively TRBD2 (7 bases). CDR3 DNA: TGCGCCAGCAGCTTCGGGGGAGGGGGTCAAGAGACCCAGTACTTC. Its translation: CASSFGGGGQETQYF.